A selection of T cell receptor beta chains follows, all from one sample in a study of OX40 agonist ivuxolimab in advanced cancers. The data were produced by immunoSEQ multiplex PCR, yet TCRdb's version contains in-frame clones alone and is incomplete. This repertoire shows 60,000 to 90,000 clones, around nine tenths found once; its top ten account for around 0.39%. Sequenced material: CD4+ or CD8+ T cells sorted from blood, taken in a trial of the OX40 agonist ivuxolimab. These receptors were obtained from an adult with an advanced solid tumor such as melanoma, head and neck, liver or kidney cancer. CDR3s include the opening cysteine and the closing phenylalanine or tryptophan. A D gene is named only where the DNA matches it firmly. Clone size, where shown, is once, few, many, or a class for clones that have expanded.

V gene: TRBV11-2
clone size: NA
J gene: TRBJ1-4
D gene: NA
CDR3 protein: CASSLAITGLATNEKLFF
CDR3 DNA: TGTGCCAGCAGCTTAGCGATCACAGGGTTGGCAACTAATGAAAAACTGTTTTTT

V gene: TRBV4-3
clone size: NA
J gene: TRBJ2-7
D gene: NA
CDR3 protein: CASSQEQGPSYEQYF
CDR3 DNA: TGCGCCAGCAGCCAAGAGCAGGGACCTTCCTACGAGCAGTACTTC

V gene: TRBV4-3
clone size: NA
J gene: TRBJ2-1
D gene: NA
CDR3 protein: CASSQRDESGEQFF
CDR3 DNA: TGCGCCAGCAGCCAGAGGGACGAATCGGGGGAGCAGTTCTTC

V gene: TRBV5-4
clone size: NA
J gene: TRBJ2-2
D gene: NA
CDR3 protein: CASSPRDPRESTGELFF
CDR3 DNA: TGTGCCAGCAGTCCCCGGGACCCCCGAGAGTCCACCGGGGAGCTGTTTTTT

V gene: TRBV7-9
clone size: once
J gene: TRBJ1-5
D gene: NA
CDR3 protein: CASSLGDTSNQPQHF
CDR3 DNA: TGTGCCAGCAGCTTAGGGGACACTAGCAATCAGCCCCAGCATTTT

V gene: TRBV9
clone size: once
J gene: TRBJ2-7
D gene: TRBD2
CDR3 protein: CASSVGVAGGSESSYEQYF
CDR3 DNA: TGTGCCAGCAGCGTAGGGGTAGCGGGGGGTTCTGAGAGCTCCTACGAGCAGTACTTC

V gene: TRBV7-9
clone size: few
J gene: TRBJ1-1
D gene: NA
CDR3 protein: CASSFSDTEAFF
CDR3 DNA: TGTGCCAGCAGCTTTTCGGACACTGAAGCTTTCTTT

V gene: TRBV5-3
clone size: NA
J gene: TRBJ2-1
D gene: TRBD1
CDR3 protein: CARSGGQGAIYEQFF
CDR3 DNA: TGTGCCAGAAGCGGGGGACAGGGGGCTATTTATGAGCAGTTCTTC

V gene: TRBV5-1
clone size: NA
J gene: TRBJ1-1
D gene: NA
CDR3 protein: CASSSTGNTEAFF
CDR3 DNA: TGCGCCAGCAGCTCTACAGGGAACACTGAAGCTTTCTTT

V gene: TRBV5-1
clone size: NA
J gene: TRBJ2-7
D gene: TRBD2
CDR3 protein: CASSLGGTGGAYEQYF
CDR3 DNA: TGCGCCAGCAGCTTAGGCGGGACCGGGGGGGCCTACGAGCAGTACTTC

V gene: TRBV28
clone size: NA
J gene: TRBJ2-7
D gene: TRBD2
CDR3 protein: CASSLRGTSGRRIEQYF
CDR3 DNA: TGTGCCAGCAGTTTAAGGGGAACTAGCGGGAGGCGGATCGAGCAGTACTTC

V gene: TRBV5-4
clone size: NA
J gene: TRBJ1-2
D gene: NA
CDR3 protein: CASSLIDSQLGYGYTF
CDR3 DNA: TGTGCCAGCAGCTTGATAGACAGCCAACTGGGCTATGGCTACACCTTC

V gene: TRBV19
clone size: NA
J gene: TRBJ2-3
D gene: NA
CDR3 protein: CASTTQGPTDTQYF
CDR3 DNA: TGTGCCAGCACCACGCAGGGTCCCACAGATACGCAGTATTTT

V gene: TRBV5-1
clone size: NA
J gene: TRBJ1-5
D gene: TRBD1
CDR3 protein: CASSIDRDQPQHF
CDR3 DNA: TGCGCCAGCAGCATCGACAGGGATCAGCCCCAGCATTTT

V gene: TRBV28
clone size: NA
J gene: TRBJ2-5
D gene: TRBD1
CDR3 protein: CASSLPRGPQETQYF
CDR3 DNA: TGTGCCAGCAGTTTACCCAGGGGGCCCCAAGAGACCCAGTACTTC

V gene: TRBV11-2
clone size: few
J gene: TRBJ1-6
D gene: NA
CDR3 protein: CASSIYSDSPLHF
CDR3 DNA: TGTGCCAGCAGCATCTACAGCGATTCACCCCTCCACTTT

V gene: TRBV27
clone size: NA
J gene: TRBJ2-3
D gene: TRBD1
CDR3 protein: CASNKDRVADTQYF
CDR3 DNA: TGTGCCAGCAATAAGGACAGGGTGGCAGATACGCAGTATTTT

V gene: TRBV5-1
clone size: NA
J gene: TRBJ2-3
D gene: NA
CDR3 protein: CASSRGEQLGTDTQYF
CDR3 DNA: TGCGCCAGCAGCAGGGGGGAGCAGCTGGGCACAGATACGCAGTATTTT

V gene: TRBV4-1
clone size: few
J gene: TRBJ2-5
D gene: NA
CDR3 protein: CASSQALLPFQETQYF
CDR3 DNA: TGCGCCAGCAGCCAAGCCCTACTGCCCTTCCAAGAGACCCAGTACTTC

V gene: TRBV6-4
clone size: once
J gene: TRBJ2-5
D gene: NA
CDR3 protein: CASSNNYGEETQYF
CDR3 DNA: TGTGCCAGCAGCAATAACTACGGGGAAGAGACCCAGTACTTC

V gene: TRBV5-1
clone size: few
J gene: TRBJ1-2
D gene: NA
CDR3 protein: CASSQQNNYGYTF
CDR3 DNA: TGCGCCAGCAGCCAGCAGAATAACTATGGCTACACCTTC

V gene: TRBV30
clone size: NA
J gene: TRBJ2-2
D gene: NA
CDR3 protein: CAWSDSSTGELFF
CDR3 DNA: TGTGCCTGGTCTGACAGCAGCACCGGGGAGCTGTTTTTT

V gene: TRBV5-6
clone size: NA
J gene: TRBJ2-7
D gene: NA
CDR3 protein: CASSFRAGDEQYF
CDR3 DNA: TGTGCCAGCAGTTTCAGGGCCGGAGACGAGCAGTACTTC

V gene: TRBV18
clone size: NA
J gene: TRBJ2-3
D gene: NA
CDR3 protein: CASSPVSSATDTQYF
CDR3 DNA: TGTGCCAGCTCACCCGTAAGCAGCGCCACAGATACGCAGTATTTT

V gene: TRBV28
clone size: NA
J gene: TRBJ2-7
D gene: NA
CDR3 protein: CASSLNGGPSYEQYF
CDR3 DNA: TGTGCCAGCAGTTTAAACGGGGGCCCCTCCTACGAGCAGTACTTC

V gene: TRBV27
clone size: NA
J gene: TRBJ1-2
D gene: NA
CDR3 protein: CASSFGGNYGYTF
CDR3 DNA: TGTGCCAGCAGTTTTGGCGGTAACTATGGCTACACCTTC

V gene: TRBV5-6
clone size: NA
J gene: TRBJ2-7
D gene: NA
CDR3 protein: CASSLGNYEQYF
CDR3 DNA: TGTGCCAGCAGCTTGGGGAACTACGAGCAGTACTTC

V gene: TRBV28
clone size: NA
J gene: TRBJ1-4
D gene: NA
CDR3 protein: CASISGGTNEKLFF
CDR3 DNA: TGTGCCAGCATATCGGGGGGAACTAATGAAAAACTGTTTTTT

V gene: TRBV6-5
clone size: NA
J gene: TRBJ1-5
D gene: NA
CDR3 protein: CASAPRGDQPQHF
CDR3 DNA: TGTGCCAGCGCGCCGAGGGGCGATCAGCCCCAGCATTTT

V gene: TRBV5-4
clone size: NA
J gene: TRBJ2-2
D gene: TRBD2
CDR3 protein: CASSLGSGGNTGELFF
CDR3 DNA: TGTGCCAGCAGCTTGGGGAGCGGGGGGAACACCGGGGAGCTGTTTTTT

V gene: TRBV7-8
clone size: NA
J gene: TRBJ1-6
D gene: NA
CDR3 protein: CASSTDSNSPLHF
CDR3 DNA: TGTGCCAGCAGCACGGACAGCAACTCACCCCTCCACTTT

V gene: TRBV30
clone size: once
J gene: TRBJ1-6
D gene: NA
CDR3 protein: CAWSVTGSGSPLHF
CDR3 DNA: TGTGCCTGGAGTGTAACTGGGTCTGGTTCACCCCTCCACTTT